The clone carrying this T cell receptor (delta chain) has just a few counts. Its specificity is not known. The data are from a study of Vδ1+ human thymocytes. Sequences come from RNA converted to cDNA by reverse transcription. Multiplex PCR used pooled V-gene forward primers and a constant-region reverse primer to amplify CDR3s. TCRdb re-called the multiplex PCR reads with CATT. The data hold around 19,000 delta-chain clones, with 6.5% to 10% observed a single time. The CDR3 is 17 residues long. Germline-derived CDR1 and CDR2 are TSWWSYY and QGS. J gave up 1 base and V 0 bases, and 5 bases lay outside the gene matches. Whole-study results and caveats: Donors shared many TRG clonotypes but few TRD clonotypes. Unexpected Vdelta2 sequences could cause misinterpretation of bulk repertoire data. In the thymus, TRG and TRD repertoires looked highly polyclonal with Gaussian CDR3 lengths. Approximately 20% of thymic delta-chain sequences were Vdelta2, with few Vdelta3, unlike blood Vdelta1+ controls.

After alphabeta T cell depletion, CD3+ Vdelta1+ Vdelta2- thymocytes were sorted. The sequenced sample was Vdelta1+ gamma-delta thymocytes from the thymus. Subset given: FACS-sorted CD3+ TCRalphabeta- TCRVdelta1+ TCRVdelta2- thymocytes. The receptor was isolated from a child less than two years old who had congenital heart surgery. J is TRDJ1 and V is TRDV1; 10 bases fit TRDD3. CDR3 coding DNA: TGTGCTCTTGGGGAACTAAAACTGGGGGATGGCACCGATAAACTCATCTTT. This gives the protein CALGELKLGDGTDKLIF.